One TCR beta chain is described in this entry. RNA totalling roughly 0.5 to 1 ug underwent reverse transcription with random hexamers. Amplification of the TCR beta CDR3 was carried out by immunoSEQ multiplex PCR, which spanned a total of 54 Vbeta and 13 Jbeta segments. TCRdb independently ran MiXCR on the immunoSEQ multiplex PCR reads; one entry per CDR3 protein. Of about 66,000 distinct CDR3 sequences listed, 85% to 95% were seen once; the top ten hold 0.56%. These data originate in a study of CD8 T cells in Susac syndrome. CDR1 is ENHRY and CDR2 is SYGVKD in the germline V gene. Trimming pared 5 bases from V and 4 bases from J, leaving 17 bases between. This CDR3 region has 15 residues. Included as multiple sclerosis controls were treatment-naive patients who had stable or active relapsing-remitting disease.

The material sequenced was CD8+ T cells from PBMCs. The rearrangement links TRBV10-3 to TRBJ2-5; D might be TRBD1 or TRBD2, each matching 5 bases. This clonotype originated in a human donor with multiple sclerosis. CDR3 DNA sequence: TGTGCCATCAGTTCCGGGACCCTAGGGGTAGAGACCCAGTACTTC. Translating it yields CAISSGTLGVETQYF.